These 9 T cell receptor beta chains were sequenced from one sample in a study of blood T cell repertoires in COVID-19. The assay was immunoSEQ multiplex PCR, and TCRdb's table has in-frame clones only and misses some. The sample records 90,000 to 150,000 clones, less than 90% being singletons. Input material: peripheral blood. All receptors derive from a man at least 80 years old with acute or convalescent COVID-19.

On this clone: One end of the junction does not line up with germline, which may come from a read error. The chain joins TRBV7-7 to TRBJ2-1, with TRBD2 matching 7 bases. CDR1 and CDR2 (germline): SSHAT, FNYEAQ (reference sequence). The CDR3 loop spans 16 amino acids. The CDR3, as DNA: TGTGCTAGCAGCCGAGGACTAGAAAGGGCGGGCAATGAGCAGTTCTTC. It encodes CASSRGLERAGNEQFF.

This rearrangement joins TRBV6-5 to TRBJ2-7; 10 bases match TRBD1. The ends lost 8 bases at V and 2 bases at J; junction bases unmatched: 9. CDR3 size: 15 residues. Germline V lookup: CDR1 MNHEY, CDR2 SVGAGI. The DNA for the CDR3 is TGTGCCAGCCGGACGGACAGGGGGGTTCCCTACGAGCAGTACTTC. Translation gives CASRTDRGVPYEQYF.

The chain joins TRBV10-3 to TRBJ2-3, with 12 bases aligning to TRBD2. Germline values: CDR1 ENHRY, CDR2 SYGVKD. There are 14 residues in the CDR3. The V and J ends lost 9 bases and 4 bases, in that order; junction bases with no gene match: 5. CDR3 coding DNA: TGTGCCATTCGACTAGCGGGAGTGGCAGATACGCAGTATTTT. It specifies CAIRLAGVADTQYF.

This chain uses TRBV9 with TRBJ1-1, with unresolved D. CDR3 length: 15 amino acids. Germline V gene lookup returns CDR1 SGDLS and CDR2 YYNGEE. Trimming took 0 bases from V and 0 from J, leaving 9 bases between them. CDR3 region: CASSVVENLNTEAFF. Here the CDR3 DNA reads TGTGCCAGCAGCGTAGTTGAGAACCTGAACACTGAAGCTTTCTTT.

This rearrangement joins TRBV18 to TRBJ1-1; weak D call: TRBD1 (6 bases). Germline V CDR1 and CDR2: KGHSH, LQKENI. V was shortened by 3 bases and J by 4 bases, with 15 bases between the two germline ends. This CDR3 comprises 15 residues. The CDR3, as DNA: TGTGCCAGCTCACCGCGACAGGACGGTAGCACTGAAGCTTTCTTT. It codes for CASSPRQDGSTEAFF. Combining the CDR3 with reference TRBV18 and TRBJ1-1 gives the whole variable domain NAGVMQNPRHLVRRRGQEARLRCSPMKGHSHVYWYRQLPEEGLKFMVYLQKENIIDESGMPKERFSAEFPKEGPSILRIQQVVRGDSAAYFCASSPRQDGSTEAFFGQGTRLTVV.

This clone was seen a few times. The chain joins TRBV11-2 to TRBJ2-5, with D possibly matching TRBD2 (5 bases). The CDR3 is made up of 13 amino acids. Germline loops: CDR1 SGHAT, CDR2 FQNNGV. With 4 bases removed from V and 3 bases from J, the gap between germline ends came to 9 bases. The CDR3, as DNA: TGTGCCAGCAGCTCTGGACTCAAAGAGACCCAGTACTTC. Its protein is CASSSGLKETQYF.

This chain joins TRBV28 and TRBJ1-5, with 8 bases that match TRBD1. The CDR3 runs 15 residues. Germline values: CDR1 MDHEN, CDR2 SYDVKM. With V trimmed by 4 bases and J by 3 bases, 5 bases remained unmatched. The CDR3 bases are TGTGCCAGCAGTTCGACAGGGGCTACCAATCAGCCCCAGCATTTT. Translated, it gives CASSSTGATNQPQHF.

V is TRBV30 and J is TRBJ1-2, with D perhaps TRBD1 (5 bases). V shed 1 base and J shed 5 bases, with 11 bases lying between them. The germline V gene has CDR1 GTSNPN and CDR2 SVGIG (reference sequence). The CDR3 contains 13 residues. The CDR3 sequence is CAWSEQGPYGYTF. The CDR3, as DNA: TGTGCCTGGAGTGAGCAGGGTCCATATGGCTACACCTTC. Filled out from reference TRBV30 and TRBJ1-2, the complete variable domain reads SQTIHQWPATLVQPVGSPLSLECTVEGTSNPNLYWYRQAAGRGLQLLFYSVGIGQISSEVPQNLSASRPQDRQFILSSKKLLLSDSGFYLCAWSEQGPYGYTFGSGTRLTVV.

The CDR3 reads CASSLGDRANQPQHF. CDR3 sequence (DNA): TGTGCCAGCAGCTTGGGAGACAGGGCTAATCAGCCCCAGCATTTT. The chain couples TRBV5-8 to TRBJ1-5; 7 bases line up with TRBD1. Germline V gene sequence: CDR1 SGHTS, CDR2 YDEGEE. V gave up 0 bases and J gave up 4 bases; unmatched junction bases: 4. The CDR3 has 15 residues.